Below, one TCR beta chain is given with its context. This sample was included in a study of blood T cell repertoires in COVID-19. Study in general: There were acute and convalescent COVID-19 samples, and they came from the United States, Italy and Spain. From T cells, B-cell-depleted T cells, or PBMCs came the material, which was cDNA or gDNA.

In the authors' methods: Nucleated cell counts were estimated from reference gene primer amplification. Data came from immunoSEQ multiplex PCR; TCRdb stores just in-frame clones and leaves some out. The DNA was the basis for D and trimming; V, J and clone size are from that table. The repertoire has some 160,000 clones, around 80% of them found once; the top ten carry roughly 18%. Germline values: CDR1 SGHTA, CDR2 FQGNSA. V was cut by 5 bases and J by 2 bases, with 4 bases left in between. This CDR3 is built from 11 residues. The chain employs TRBV7-2 and TRBJ2-7; D not resolved. The receptor's source is a woman in her 70s who had recovered from COVID-19. The sample consisted of peripheral blood. CDR3 nucleotide sequence: TGTGCCAGCAGCCCCACCTACGAGCAGTACTTC. Translated, it gives CASSPTYEQYF.